The count of the clone carrying this T cell receptor (beta chain) is one. Profiled with immunoSEQ multiplex PCR; TCRdb holds only in-frame clones, not every one. This table holds 95,000 to 150,000 clones, roughly 87% found once. The entry originates in a study of blood T cell repertoires in COVID-19. This CDR3 has 15 amino acids. Germline lookup yields CDR1 MDHEN and CDR2 SYDVKM. Deletions cut 7 bases from V and 0 bases from J, with 16 bases between. Sequencing input: peripheral blood. The V call is TRBV28, the J call TRBJ2-7; D might be TRBD1 (6 bases). The TCR comes from a man older than 75 with acute or convalescent COVID-19. The DNA of the CDR3 is TGTGCCAGCATTCGTCAGGGGCCCATCTCCTACGAGCAGTACTTC. Encoded protein: CASIRQGPISYEQYF. The complete variable domain, with remaining parts taken from reference TRBV28 and TRBJ2-7, reads DVKVTQSSRYLVKRTGEKVFLECVQDMDHENMFWYRQDPGLGLRLIYFSYDVKMKEKGDIPEGYSVSREKKERFSLILESASTNQTSMYLCASIRQGPISYEQYFGPGTRLTVT.